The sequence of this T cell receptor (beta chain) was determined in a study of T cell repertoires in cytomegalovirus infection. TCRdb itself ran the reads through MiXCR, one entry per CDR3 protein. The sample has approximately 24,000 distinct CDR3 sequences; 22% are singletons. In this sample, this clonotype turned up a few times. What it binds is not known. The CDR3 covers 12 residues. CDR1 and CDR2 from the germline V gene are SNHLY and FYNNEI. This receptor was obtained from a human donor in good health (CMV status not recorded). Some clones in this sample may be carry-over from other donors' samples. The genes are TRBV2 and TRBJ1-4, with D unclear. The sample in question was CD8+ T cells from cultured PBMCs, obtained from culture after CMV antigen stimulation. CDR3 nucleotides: TGTGCTAGTGCAGCTTTAAATGAAAAACTGTTTTTT. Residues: CASAALNEKLFF.